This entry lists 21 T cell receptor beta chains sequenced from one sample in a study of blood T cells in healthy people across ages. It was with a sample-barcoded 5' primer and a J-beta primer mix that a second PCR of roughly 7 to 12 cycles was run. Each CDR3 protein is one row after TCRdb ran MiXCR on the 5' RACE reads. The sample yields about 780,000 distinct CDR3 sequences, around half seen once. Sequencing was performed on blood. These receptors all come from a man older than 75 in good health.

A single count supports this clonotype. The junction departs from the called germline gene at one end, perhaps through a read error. The CDR3 region is CSTRDNFNQSQHF. The DNA for the CDR3 is TGCAGCACCCGGGACAACTTCAATCAGTCCCAGCATTTT. This chain joins TRBV29-1 and TRBJ1-5, with D maybe TRBD1 (6 bases). This CDR3 comprises 13 residues. In germline, CDR1 is SQVTM, CDR2 ANQGSEA.

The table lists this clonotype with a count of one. Here the CDR3 DNA reads TGTGCCAGCAGAGACACTAGCGGGAGTTTCAATGAGCAGTACTTC. It codes for CASRDTSGSFNEQYF. The rearrangement joins TRBV7-3 to TRBJ2-7; 11 bases align to TRBD2. The trim removed 6 bases at V and 7 bases at J, leaving 11 bases unmatched. The germline V gene encodes CDR1 SGHTA and CDR2 FQGTGA. The CDR3 spans 15 residues.

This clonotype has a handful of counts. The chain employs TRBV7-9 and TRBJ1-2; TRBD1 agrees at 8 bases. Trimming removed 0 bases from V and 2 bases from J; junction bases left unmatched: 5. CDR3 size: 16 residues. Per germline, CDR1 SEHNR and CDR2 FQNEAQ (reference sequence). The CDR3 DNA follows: TGTGCCAGCAGCTTAGCATATGGACAGGGAAACTATGGCTACACCTTC. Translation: CASSLAYGQGNYGYTF.

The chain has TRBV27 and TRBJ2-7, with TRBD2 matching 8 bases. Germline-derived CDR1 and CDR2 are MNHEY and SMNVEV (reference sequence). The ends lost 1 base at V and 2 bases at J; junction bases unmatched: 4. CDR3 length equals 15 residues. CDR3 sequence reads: CASSLYPGGPYEQYF. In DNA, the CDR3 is TGTGCCAGCAGTTTATATCCGGGAGGGCCCTACGAGCAGTACTTC.

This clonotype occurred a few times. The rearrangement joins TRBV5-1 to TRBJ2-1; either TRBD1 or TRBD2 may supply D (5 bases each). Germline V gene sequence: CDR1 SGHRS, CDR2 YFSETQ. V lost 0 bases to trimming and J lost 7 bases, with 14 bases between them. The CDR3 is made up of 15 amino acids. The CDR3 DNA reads TGCGCCAGCAGCTTGGTGGCCGCTTGGGGGAATGAGCAGTTCTTC. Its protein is CASSLVAAWGNEQFF.

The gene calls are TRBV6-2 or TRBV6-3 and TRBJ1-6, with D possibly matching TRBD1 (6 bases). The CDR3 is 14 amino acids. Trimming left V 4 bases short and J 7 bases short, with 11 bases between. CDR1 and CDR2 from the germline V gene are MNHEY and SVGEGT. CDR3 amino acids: CASSFAGDNSPLHF. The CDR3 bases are TGTGCCAGCAGTTTCGCAGGGGACAATTCACCCCTCCACTTT.

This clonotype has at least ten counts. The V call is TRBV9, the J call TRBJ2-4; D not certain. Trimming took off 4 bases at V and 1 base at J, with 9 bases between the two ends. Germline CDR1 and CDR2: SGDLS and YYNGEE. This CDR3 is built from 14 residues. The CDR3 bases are TGTGCCAGCAGCTCCTCCGGCGCCAAAAACATTCAGTACTTC. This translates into CASSSSGAKNIQYF. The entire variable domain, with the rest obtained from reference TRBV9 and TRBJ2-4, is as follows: DSGVTQTPKHLITATGQRVTLRCSPRSGDLSVYWYQQSLDQGLQFLIQYYNGEERAKGNILERFSAQQFPDLHSELNLSSLELGDSALYFCASSSSGAKNIQYFGAGTRLSVL.

The CDR3 is CASTPKPRAGVTQETQYF. Here the CDR3 DNA reads TGTGCCAGCACCCCTAAACCCCGGGCAGGGGTGACCCAAGAGACCCAGTACTTC. The chain has TRBV27 and TRBJ2-4, with a possible D match to TRBD1 (6 bases). TRBJ2-5 matches the DNA end more closely, so the J call is doubtful. The CDR3 length is 18 residues. CDR1 is MNHEY, CDR2 SMNVEV, per germline (reference sequence).

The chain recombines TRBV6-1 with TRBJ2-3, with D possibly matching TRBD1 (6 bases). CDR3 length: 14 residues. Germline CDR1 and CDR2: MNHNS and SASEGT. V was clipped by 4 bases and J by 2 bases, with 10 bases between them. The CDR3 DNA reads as TGTGCCAGCAGTGGGGCAGGGGCCACAGATACGCAGTATTTT. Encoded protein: CASSGAGATDTQYF.

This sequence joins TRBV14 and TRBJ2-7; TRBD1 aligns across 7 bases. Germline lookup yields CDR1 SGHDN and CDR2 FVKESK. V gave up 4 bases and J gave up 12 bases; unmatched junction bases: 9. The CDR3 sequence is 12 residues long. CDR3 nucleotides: TGTGCCAGCAGCCTTACTTGGGACAGAGTGTACTTC. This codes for CASSLTWDRVYF.

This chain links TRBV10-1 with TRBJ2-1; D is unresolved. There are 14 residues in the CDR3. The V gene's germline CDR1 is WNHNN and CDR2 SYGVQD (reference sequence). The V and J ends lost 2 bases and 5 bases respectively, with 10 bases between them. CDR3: CASSEAHTDNEQFF. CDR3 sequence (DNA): TGCGCCAGCAGTGAGGCCCATACGGACAATGAGCAGTTCTTC.

The CDR3 protein is CASSQERLGGYEQYF. The CDR3 coding sequence is TGTGCCAGCAGCCAAGAGCGATTAGGGGGCTACGAGCAGTACTTC. V usage is TRBV3-1 and J usage is TRBJ2-7; D might be TRBD1 (6 bases). CDR1 and CDR2 from the germline V gene are LGHDT and YNNKEL (reference sequence). The CDR3 length is 15 residues. V lost 0 bases, J lost 3 bases, and 12 bases lay in between.

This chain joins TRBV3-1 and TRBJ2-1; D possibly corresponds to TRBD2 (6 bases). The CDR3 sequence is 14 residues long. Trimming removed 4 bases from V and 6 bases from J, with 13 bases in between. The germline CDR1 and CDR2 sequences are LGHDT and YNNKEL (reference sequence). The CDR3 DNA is TGTGCCAGCAGCCGACCGGGACTGAGCAATGAGCAGTTCTTC. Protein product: CASSRPGLSNEQFF.

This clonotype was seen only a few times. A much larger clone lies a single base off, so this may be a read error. Here the CDR3 reads CATSTAGLATSTWGNEQYF. CDR3 coding DNA: TGTGCCACCAGCACCGCAGGACTAGCGACCAGCACCTGGGGGAACGAGCAGTACTTC. The genes are TRBV15 and TRBJ2-7, with 9 positions matching TRBD2. Per the germline V gene, CDR1 is LNHNV and CDR2 is YYDKDF (reference sequence). CDR3 size: 19 residues. V was clipped by 4 bases and J by 5 bases; unmatched bases: 21.

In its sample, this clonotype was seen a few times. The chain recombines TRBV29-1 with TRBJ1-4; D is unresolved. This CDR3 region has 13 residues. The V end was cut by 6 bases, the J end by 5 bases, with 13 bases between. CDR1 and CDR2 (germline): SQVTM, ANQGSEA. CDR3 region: CSVGRAANEKLFF. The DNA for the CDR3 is TGCAGCGTGGGCCGGGCAGCCAATGAAAAACTGTTTTTT.

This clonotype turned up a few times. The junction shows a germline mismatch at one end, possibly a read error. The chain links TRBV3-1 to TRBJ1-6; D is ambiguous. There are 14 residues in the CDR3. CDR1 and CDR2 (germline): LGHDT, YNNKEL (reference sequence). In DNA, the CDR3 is TGTGCTAGCAGCCAAAATCAGGATATTACACCCCTCCACTTT. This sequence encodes CASSQNQDITPLHF.

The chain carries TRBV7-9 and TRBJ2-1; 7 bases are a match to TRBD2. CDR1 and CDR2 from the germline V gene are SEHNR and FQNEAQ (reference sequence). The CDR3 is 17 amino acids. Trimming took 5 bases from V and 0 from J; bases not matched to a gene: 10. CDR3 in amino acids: CASSPKTSESSYNEQFF. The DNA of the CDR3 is TGTGCCAGCAGCCCGAAAACTAGCGAAAGCTCCTACAATGAGCAGTTCTTC.

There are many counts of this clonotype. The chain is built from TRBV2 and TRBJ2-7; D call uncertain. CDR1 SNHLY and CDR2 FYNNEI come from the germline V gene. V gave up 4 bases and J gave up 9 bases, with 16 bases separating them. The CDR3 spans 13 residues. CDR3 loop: CASSGFRASGQYF. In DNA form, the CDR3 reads TGTGCCAGCAGTGGCTTCCGGGCGTCGGGGCAGTACTTC.

This chain's CDR3 is CASSQDVPGLYYNEQFF. CDR3 DNA sequence: TGCGCCAGCAGCCAAGACGTACCTGGACTGTACTACAATGAGCAGTTCTTC. The chain has TRBV4-3 and TRBJ2-1, with D possibly TRBD2 on 5 matching bases. The CDR3 spans 17 residues. Trimming removed 0 bases from V and 3 bases from J, with 15 bases in between. Germline V gene sequence: CDR1 LGHNA, CDR2 YSLEER.

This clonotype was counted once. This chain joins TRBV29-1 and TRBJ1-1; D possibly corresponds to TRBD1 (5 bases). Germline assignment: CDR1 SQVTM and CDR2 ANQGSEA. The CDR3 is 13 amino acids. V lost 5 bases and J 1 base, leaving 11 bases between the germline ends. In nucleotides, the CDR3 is TGCAGCGTTAAAGGGACGGAGAACACTGAAGCTTTCTTT. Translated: CSVKGTENTEAFF.

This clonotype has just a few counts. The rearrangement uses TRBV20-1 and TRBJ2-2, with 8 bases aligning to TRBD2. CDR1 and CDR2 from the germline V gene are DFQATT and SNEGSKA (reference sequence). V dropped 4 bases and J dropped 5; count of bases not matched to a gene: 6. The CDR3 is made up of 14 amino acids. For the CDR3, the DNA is TGCAGTGCTAAGAGCGGGAGAGGGACCGGGGAGCTGTTTTTT. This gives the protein CSAKSGRGTGELFF.